The sequence of this T cell receptor beta chain was determined in a study of T cell changes during pregnancy in multiple sclerosis (dated by TCRdb to the late 2010s). Study-wide context: The study looked at changes in the T cell repertoire across pregnancy in women with multiple sclerosis.

The protocol used for the library was the immunoSEQ multiplex PCR assay. The clones in this table, taken by TCRdb from immuneACCESS, are in-frame only. Not every clone is retained; where verified, under half of the shortfall comes from an unresolved V gene, and the cause of the rest is unknown. This sample gives 85,000 to 130,000 clones in total; about nine tenths of them show up just once. Less than 2% of the sample is taken by the ten largest. V ends up 5 bases short and J 8 bases short, with an unmatched junction base count of 6. For CDR1 and CDR2, the germline V gene lists SGHTA and FQGTGA. Including the terminal cysteine and phenylalanine, the CDR3 comprises 15 residues. The DNA shown is the 45-base CDR3, in frame from base 1. Remarks on this clone: What this receptor recognizes is not known. It has no much larger one-base neighbor in the sample; base qualities were not kept.

The material was peripheral blood, obtained after pregnancy. The sequence was obtained from a female donor with multiple sclerosis, enrolled in a pregnancy study. Rearrangement joined TRBV7-3 to TRBJ2-1; 13 bases in between match TRBD2. The sequenced DNA: TGTGCCAGCAGCCCCGGACTAGCGGGAGCCGATGAGCAGTTCTTC. It specifies CASSPGLAGADEQFF.